Shown below are 22 T cell receptor beta chains from a single sample sequenced in a study of siplizumab effects on memory and regulatory T cells. Libraries were prepared by immunoSEQ multiplex PCR; TCRdb keeps only in-frame clonotypes and omits some of them. The table has approximately 94,000 clones, 93% seen once. The sample taken for sequencing was CD8+ T cells sorted from blood. The origin of the receptors is a human donor in good health.

The CDR3 is CASSLAGGTQETQYF. As DNA, the CDR3 is TGCGCCAGCAGCTTGGCCGGGGGGACCCAAGAGACCCAGTACTTC. J is TRBJ2-5 and V is TRBV5-1, with TRBD2 matching 7 bases. The CDR3 totals 15 residues. V trimming: 0 bases; J trimming: 1 base; junction bases outside the gene matches: 3. Germline V CDR1 and CDR2: SGHRS, YFSETQ.

The chain carries TRBV27 and TRBJ2-1; either TRBD1 or TRBD2 may fit D (5 bases each). Germline loops: CDR1 MNHEY, CDR2 SMNVEV (reference sequence). This CDR3 is 14 amino acids long. Trimming removed 3 bases from V and 6 bases from J, with 12 bases in between. CDR3 bases: TGTGCCAGCAGTTTCTTAGAGGGGTTCAATGAGCAGTTCTTC. Translating gives CASSFLEGFNEQFF.

The V and J genes are TRBV27 and TRBJ1-1; a weak D match, TRBD1 (5 bases). CDR1 is MNHEY and CDR2 is SMNVEV in the germline V gene (reference sequence). This CDR3 spans 16 amino acids. V was cut by 5 bases and J by 0 bases, with 16 bases left in between. CDR3 sequence reads: CASSPGSGDLNTEAFF. The DNA of the CDR3 is TGTGCCAGCAGTCCGGGGTCGGGGGACCTGAACACTGAAGCTTTCTTT.

V usage is TRBV15 and J usage is TRBJ1-1; D perhaps matches TRBD1 (6 bases). In germline, CDR1 is LNHNV, CDR2 YYDKDF (reference sequence). V was cut by 5 bases and J by 6 bases, with 16 bases left in between. The CDR3 is 14 residues long. CDR3 residues: CATSPRQVSAEAFF. DNA of the CDR3: TGTGCCACCAGCCCTCGACAGGTATCTGCTGAAGCTTTCTTT.

The chain uses TRBV5-8 and TRBJ2-7, with TRBD1 matching 7 bases. This CDR3 has 16 residues. Germline CDR1 and CDR2: SGHTS and YDEGEE. The J segment lost 0 bases and the V segment lost 1 base, leaving 7 bases of the junction unmatched. This CDR3 reads CASSLRWDSNSYEQYF. As DNA, the CDR3 is TGTGCCAGCAGCTTGCGGTGGGACAGCAACTCCTACGAGCAGTACTTC.

The chain links TRBV5-4 to TRBJ2-7; weak D call: TRBD1 (6 bases). The germline gives CDR1 SGHNT, CDR2 YYREEE (reference sequence). The CDR3 spans 13 residues. The germline V and J ends were trimmed by 0 bases and 4 bases, with 8 bases remaining between them. This CDR3 reads CASSLDREYEQYF. In DNA, the CDR3 is TGTGCCAGCAGCTTGGACAGGGAGTACGAGCAGTACTTC.

The chain couples TRBV27 to TRBJ2-7; unclear D gene. CDR1 and CDR2 from the germline V gene are MNHEY and SMNVEV (reference sequence). V was cut by 3 bases and J by 4 bases, with 19 bases left in between. This CDR3 region has 16 residues. The CDR3 sequence: CASSLSGRAVAYEQYF. CDR3 nucleotide sequence: TGTGCCAGCAGTTTGTCCGGACGGGCGGTCGCGTACGAGCAGTACTTC.

This sequence joins TRBV29-1 and TRBJ2-1; 7 bases are a match to TRBD2. The CDR3 runs to 14 residues. V dropped 3 bases and J dropped 3; count of bases not matched to a gene: 5. Germline V gene data show CDR1 as SQVTM and CDR2 as ANQGSEA. The CDR3 nucleotides read TGCAGCGTTGAGGCGGGAGCGCTCTACAATGAGCAGTTCTTC. It encodes CSVEAGALYNEQFF.

The chain employs TRBV11-2 and TRBJ1-1; D is ambiguous. This CDR3 contains 15 residues. Looked up from germline, CDR1 is SGHAT and CDR2 is FQNNGV. Trimming cost V 0 bases and J 0 bases, with 8 bases left between them. CDR3 amino acids: CASSLDHRMNTEAFF. CDR3 sequence (DNA): TGTGCCAGCAGCTTAGATCACCGGATGAACACTGAAGCTTTCTTT.

V is TRBV27 and J is TRBJ2-3, with D perhaps matching TRBD1 or TRBD2 (5 bases each). The CDR3 has 15 amino acids. V lost 2 bases to trimming and J lost 8 bases, with 17 bases between them. Germline V CDR1 and CDR2: MNHEY, SMNVEV (reference sequence). The CDR3 DNA reads as TGTGCCAGCAGTTTAGGGGGACCCGGTCGGGGTACGCAGTATTTT. It yields the protein CASSLGGPGRGTQYF.

The genes are TRBV9 and TRBJ2-3, with D perhaps TRBD1 (6 bases). CDR1 is SGDLS and CDR2 is YYNGEE in the germline V gene. With 3 bases removed from V and 5 bases from J, the gap between germline ends came to 16 bases. The CDR3 spans 15 residues. The CDR3 reads CASSGSGTSGDTQYF. In DNA, the CDR3 is TGTGCCAGCAGCGGCTCCGGGACATCCGGAGATACGCAGTATTTT.

This clone was counted once. This sequence joins TRBV25-1 and TRBJ2-3; 8 bases match TRBD2. With 1 base clipped from V and 2 bases from J, the junction kept 5 bases outside the gene matches. Germline loops: CDR1 MGHDK, CDR2 SYGVNS. The CDR3 is 16 residues long. The CDR3 is CASSEFVSGTTDTQYF. The CDR3 nucleotides read TGTGCCAGCAGTGAATTTGTTAGCGGGACCACAGATACGCAGTATTTT.

On this clone: This sample includes further DNA sequences coding for the same CDR3. The gene calls are TRBV5-1 and TRBJ2-7, with D maybe TRBD1 (5 bases). The V end lost 0 bases, the J end lost 2 bases, and 6 bases lay between the germline ends. The CDR3 has 13 residues. Germline loops: CDR1 SGHRS, CDR2 YFSETQ. CDR3 in DNA: TGCGCCAGCAGCTTGGCAGGGACCTACGAGCAGTACTTC. Translating it yields CASSLAGTYEQYF.

V usage is TRBV4-1 and J usage is TRBJ2-7; D gene ambiguous. CDR3 length equals 15 residues. With 0 bases removed from V and 1 base from J, the gap between germline ends came to 10 bases. Germline CDR1 MGHRA, CDR2 YSYEKL. CDR3 amino acids: CASSQESQESYEQYF. CDR3 nucleotides: TGCGCCAGCAGCCAAGAGAGCCAGGAGTCCTACGAGCAGTACTTC.

This clone was seen just once. This rearrangement joins TRBV27 to TRBJ2-7; D remains unclear. The CDR3 loop spans 14 amino acids. The V gene lost 3 bases and the J gene lost 2 bases, with 11 bases spanning the gap. The germline V gene encodes CDR1 MNHEY and CDR2 SMNVEV (reference sequence). Here the CDR3 DNA reads TGTGCCAGCAGTTTCCTCGAGAGACCCTACGAGCAGTACTTC. Its translation: CASSFLERPYEQYF.

This clone appeared a single time. The CDR3 here is CASSSPGLVWEDTQYF. In DNA, the CDR3 is TGTGCCAGCAGCTCACCGGGACTAGTATGGGAAGATACGCAGTATTTT. The J gene is TRBJ2-3, the V gene TRBV7-3; 8 nucleotides line up with TRBD2. There are 16 residues in the CDR3. CDR1 is SGHTA and CDR2 is FQGTGA in the germline V gene. The V gene end was trimmed by 4 bases and the J gene end by 5 bases; junction bases not matched to a gene: 11.

The V call is TRBV9, the J call TRBJ2-7; 7 bases fit TRBD1. CDR3 length: 12 amino acids. Trimming took 4 bases from V and 4 from J; bases not matched to a gene: 2. Germline-derived CDR1 and CDR2 are SGDLS and YYNGEE. This CDR3 reads CASSTGEYEQYF. Here the CDR3 DNA reads TGTGCCAGCAGCACAGGGGAGTACGAGCAGTACTTC.

The rearrangement links TRBV5-1 to TRBJ2-2, with 8 bases matching TRBD1. CDR3 size: 14 residues. V shed 7 bases and J 3 bases; nucleotides not matched to a gene: 5. Germline V lookup: CDR1 SGHRS, CDR2 YFSETQ. The CDR3 DNA follows: TGCGCCAGCCGACTCAGGGGGCACACCGGGGAGCTGTTTTTT. Protein sequence: CASRLRGHTGELFF.

J is TRBJ2-7 and V is TRBV6-1; possible D gene TRBD2, 6 bases. The CDR3 covers 13 residues. V gave up 6 bases and J gave up 2 bases, with 11 bases separating them. Germline assignment: CDR1 MNHNS and CDR2 SASEGT. CDR3 in DNA: TGTGCCAGCAGCCCCACGGGGGCCTACGAGCAGTACTTC. This codes for CASSPTGAYEQYF.

V usage is TRBV14 and J usage is TRBJ2-3, with D perhaps TRBD1 or TRBD2 (5 bases each). V lost 3 bases, J lost 2 bases, and 12 bases lay in between. The CDR3 has 15 amino acids. Germline V lookup: CDR1 SGHDN, CDR2 FVKESK. CDR3 nucleotides: TGTGCCAGCAGCCAGGGGGACGCCTACACAGATACGCAGTATTTT. It yields the protein CASSQGDAYTDTQYF. The full variable domain, its missing parts supplied by reference TRBV14 and TRBJ2-3, is EAGVTQFPSHSVIEKGQTVTLRCDPISGHDNLYWYRRVMGKEIKFLLHFVKESKQDESGMPNNRFLAERTGGTYSTLKVQPAELEDSGVYFCASSQGDAYTDTQYFGPGTRLTVL.

This clone has only one observation. This chain joins TRBV7-9 and TRBJ2-1; D is tentatively TRBD1 or TRBD2 (6 bases each). Germline CDR1 is SEHNR and CDR2 is FQNEAQ (reference sequence). This CDR3 contains 17 residues. Trimming left V 1 base short and J 0 bases short, with 13 bases between. CDR3: CASSLEGGPHSYNEQFF. The CDR3 coding sequence is TGTGCCAGCAGCTTAGAGGGGGGACCCCACTCCTACAATGAGCAGTTCTTC.

The chain employs TRBV27 and TRBJ1-5; D perhaps matches TRBD1 (6 bases). V lost 2 bases and J lost 6, with 14 bases in between. The CDR3 contains 15 residues. In germline, CDR1 is MNHEY, CDR2 SMNVEV (reference sequence). The chain's CDR3 is CASSLGPGGGQPQHF. CDR3 DNA: TGTGCCAGCAGTTTAGGTCCGGGGGGCGGTCAGCCCCAGCATTTT.